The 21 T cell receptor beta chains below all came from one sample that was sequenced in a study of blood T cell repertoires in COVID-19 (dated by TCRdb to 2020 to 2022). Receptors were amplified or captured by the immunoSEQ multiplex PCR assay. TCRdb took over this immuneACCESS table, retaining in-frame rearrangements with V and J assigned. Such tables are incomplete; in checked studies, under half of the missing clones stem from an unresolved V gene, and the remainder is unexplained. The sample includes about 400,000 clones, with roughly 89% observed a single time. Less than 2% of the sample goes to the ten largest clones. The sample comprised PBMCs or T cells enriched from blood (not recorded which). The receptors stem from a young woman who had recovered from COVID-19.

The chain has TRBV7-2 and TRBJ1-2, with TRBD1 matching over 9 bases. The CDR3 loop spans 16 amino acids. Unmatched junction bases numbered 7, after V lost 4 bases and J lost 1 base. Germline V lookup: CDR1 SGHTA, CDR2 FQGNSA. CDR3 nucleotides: TGTGCCAGCAGCTCACGGGGGGGACAGGGTAACTATGGCTACACCTTC. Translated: CASSSRGGQGNYGYTF.

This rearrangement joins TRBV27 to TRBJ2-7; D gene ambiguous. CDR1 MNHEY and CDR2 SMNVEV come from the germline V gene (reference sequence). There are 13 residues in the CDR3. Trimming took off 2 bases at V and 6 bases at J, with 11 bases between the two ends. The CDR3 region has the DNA TGTGCCAGCAGTTTAAGTCGAGAGCTCGAGCAGTACTTC. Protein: CASSLSRELEQYF.

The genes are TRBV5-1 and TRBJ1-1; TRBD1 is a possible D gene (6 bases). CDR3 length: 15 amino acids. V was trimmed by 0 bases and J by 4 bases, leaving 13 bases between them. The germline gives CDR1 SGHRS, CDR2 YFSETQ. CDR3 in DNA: TGCGCCAGCAGCTTGGACCCCAGGGGCGTCACTGAAGCTTTCTTT. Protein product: CASSLDPRGVTEAFF.

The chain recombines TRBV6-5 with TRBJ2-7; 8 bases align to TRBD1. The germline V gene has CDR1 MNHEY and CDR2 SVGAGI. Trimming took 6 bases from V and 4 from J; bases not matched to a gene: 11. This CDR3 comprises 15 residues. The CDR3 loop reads CASRSPGQGVYEQYF. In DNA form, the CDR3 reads TGTGCCAGCAGGAGCCCTGGACAGGGTGTGTACGAGCAGTACTTC.

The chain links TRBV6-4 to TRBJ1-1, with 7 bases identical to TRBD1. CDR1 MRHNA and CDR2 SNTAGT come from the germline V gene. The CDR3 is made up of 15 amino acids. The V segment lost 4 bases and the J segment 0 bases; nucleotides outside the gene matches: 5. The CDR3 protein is CASSARQGMNTEAFF. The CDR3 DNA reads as TGTGCCAGCAGTGCCCGACAGGGCATGAACACTGAAGCTTTCTTT.

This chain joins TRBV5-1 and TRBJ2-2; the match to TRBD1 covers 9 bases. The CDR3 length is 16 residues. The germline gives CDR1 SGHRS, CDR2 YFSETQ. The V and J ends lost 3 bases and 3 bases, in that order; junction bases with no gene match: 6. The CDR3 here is CASSSGTGIDTGELFF. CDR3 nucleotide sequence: TGCGCCAGCAGCTCCGGGACAGGGATTGACACCGGGGAGCTGTTTTTT.

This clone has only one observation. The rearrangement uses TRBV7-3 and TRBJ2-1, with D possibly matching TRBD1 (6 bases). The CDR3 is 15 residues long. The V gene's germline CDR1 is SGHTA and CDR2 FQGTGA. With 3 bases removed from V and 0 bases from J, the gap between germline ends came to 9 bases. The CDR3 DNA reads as TGTGCCAGCAGCTTCACAGGGATCTCCTACAATGAGCAGTTCTTC. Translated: CASSFTGISYNEQFF.

CDR3: CASSHRDQPQHF. Here the CDR3 DNA reads TGTGCCAGCAGTCACAGGGATCAGCCCCAGCATTTT. The J gene is TRBJ1-5, the V gene TRBV3-1 (or the pseudogene TRBV3-2); D possibly corresponds to TRBD1 (6 bases). Trimming stripped 6 bases from V and 5 bases from J, with 8 bases between. The germline V gene has CDR1 LGHDT and CDR2 YNNKEL (reference sequence). The CDR3 consists of 12 residues.

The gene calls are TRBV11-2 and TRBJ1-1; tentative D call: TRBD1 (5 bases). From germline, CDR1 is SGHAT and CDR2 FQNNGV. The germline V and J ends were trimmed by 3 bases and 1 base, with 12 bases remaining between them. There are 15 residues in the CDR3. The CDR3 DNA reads TGTGCCAGCAGCTTGGCGGGGGGTCCGAACACTGAAGCTTTCTTT. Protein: CASSLAGGPNTEAFF.

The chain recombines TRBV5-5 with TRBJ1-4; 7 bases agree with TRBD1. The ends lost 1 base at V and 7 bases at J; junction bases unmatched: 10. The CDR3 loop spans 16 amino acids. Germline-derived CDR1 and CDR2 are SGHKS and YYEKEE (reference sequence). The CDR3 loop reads CASSLRGTGVFEKLFF. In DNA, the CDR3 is TGTGCCAGCAGCTTGAGGGGAACAGGGGTTTTTGAAAAACTGTTTTTT.

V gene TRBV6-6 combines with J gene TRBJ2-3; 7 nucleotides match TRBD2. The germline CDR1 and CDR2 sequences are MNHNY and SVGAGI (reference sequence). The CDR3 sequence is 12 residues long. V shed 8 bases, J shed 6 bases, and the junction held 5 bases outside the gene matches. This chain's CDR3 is CASGGSVDTQYF. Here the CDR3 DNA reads TGTGCCAGCGGCGGGAGCGTCGATACGCAGTATTTT.

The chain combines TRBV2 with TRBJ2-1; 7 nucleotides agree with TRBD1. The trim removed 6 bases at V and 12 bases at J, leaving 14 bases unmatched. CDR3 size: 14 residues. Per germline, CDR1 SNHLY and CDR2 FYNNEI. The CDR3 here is CASRTETGLFGQFF. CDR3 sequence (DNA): TGTGCCAGCAGGACAGAGACAGGGTTATTTGGGCAGTTCTTC.

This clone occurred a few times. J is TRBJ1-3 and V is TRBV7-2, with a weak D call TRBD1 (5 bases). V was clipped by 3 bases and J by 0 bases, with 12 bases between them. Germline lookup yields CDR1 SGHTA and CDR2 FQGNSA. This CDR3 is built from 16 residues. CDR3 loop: CASSFQGGGSGNTIYF. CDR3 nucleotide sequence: TGTGCCAGCAGCTTCCAGGGAGGTGGCTCTGGAAACACCATATATTTT.

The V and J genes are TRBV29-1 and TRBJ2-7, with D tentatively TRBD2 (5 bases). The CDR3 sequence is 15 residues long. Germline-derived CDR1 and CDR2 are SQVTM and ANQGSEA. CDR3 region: CYGPPDFRSSYEQYF. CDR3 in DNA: TGCTATGGGCCTCCGGACTTTCGGAGCTCCTACGAGCAGTACTTC.

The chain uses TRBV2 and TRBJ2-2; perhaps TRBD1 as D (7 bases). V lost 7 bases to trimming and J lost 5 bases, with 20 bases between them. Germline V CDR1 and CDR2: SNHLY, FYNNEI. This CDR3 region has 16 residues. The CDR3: CASTAPQGGRTGELFF. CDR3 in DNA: TGTGCCAGCACTGCCCCGCAGGGGGGTAGGACCGGGGAGCTGTTTTTT.

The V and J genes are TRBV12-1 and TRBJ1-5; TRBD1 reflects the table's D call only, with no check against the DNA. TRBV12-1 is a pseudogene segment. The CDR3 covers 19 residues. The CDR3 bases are TGTGCCAGCAGCTTTTATCCAGGGGGCCTACCAAAGATAAATCAGCCCCAGCATTTT. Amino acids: CASSFYPGGLPKINQPQHF.

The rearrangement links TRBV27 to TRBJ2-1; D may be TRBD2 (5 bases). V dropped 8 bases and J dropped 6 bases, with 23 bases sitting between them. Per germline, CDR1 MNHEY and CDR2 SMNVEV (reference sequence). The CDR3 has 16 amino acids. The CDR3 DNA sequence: TGTGCCAGCCACGCCCCCGGAGGCAGGCGGTCCAATGAGCAGTTCTTC. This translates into CASHAPGGRRSNEQFF.

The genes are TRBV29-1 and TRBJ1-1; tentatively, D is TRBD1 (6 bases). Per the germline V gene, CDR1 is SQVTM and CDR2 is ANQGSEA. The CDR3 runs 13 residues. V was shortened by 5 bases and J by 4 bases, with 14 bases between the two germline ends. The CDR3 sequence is CSVKQGSGTEAFF. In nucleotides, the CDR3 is TGCAGCGTTAAACAGGGCTCGGGCACTGAAGCTTTCTTT.

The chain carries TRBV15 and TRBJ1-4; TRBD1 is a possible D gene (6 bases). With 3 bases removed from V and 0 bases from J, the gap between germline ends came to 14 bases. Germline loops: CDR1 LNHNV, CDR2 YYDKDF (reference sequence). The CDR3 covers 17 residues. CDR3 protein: CATSRRGTTATNEKLFF. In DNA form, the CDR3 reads TGTGCCACCAGCAGGCGGGGGACAACCGCAACTAATGAAAAACTGTTTTTT.

CDR3 residues: CASSRGVTEAFF. The CDR3 nucleotides are TGTGCCAGCAGCCGAGGTGTTACTGAAGCTTTCTTT. This chain uses TRBV3-1 (or the pseudogene TRBV3-2) with TRBJ1-1; D gene unclear. V lost 4 bases, J lost 5 bases, and 8 bases lay in between. This CDR3 has 12 residues. Germline V gene sequence: CDR1 LGHDT, CDR2 YNNKEL (reference sequence).

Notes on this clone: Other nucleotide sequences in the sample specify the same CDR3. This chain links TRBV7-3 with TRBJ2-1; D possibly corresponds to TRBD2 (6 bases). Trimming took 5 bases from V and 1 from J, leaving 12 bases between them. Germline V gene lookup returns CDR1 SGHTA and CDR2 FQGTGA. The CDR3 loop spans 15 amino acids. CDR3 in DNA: TGTGCCAGCAGCCCGGCGGGGAGATCCTACAATGAGCAGTTCTTC. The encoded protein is CASSPAGRSYNEQFF.